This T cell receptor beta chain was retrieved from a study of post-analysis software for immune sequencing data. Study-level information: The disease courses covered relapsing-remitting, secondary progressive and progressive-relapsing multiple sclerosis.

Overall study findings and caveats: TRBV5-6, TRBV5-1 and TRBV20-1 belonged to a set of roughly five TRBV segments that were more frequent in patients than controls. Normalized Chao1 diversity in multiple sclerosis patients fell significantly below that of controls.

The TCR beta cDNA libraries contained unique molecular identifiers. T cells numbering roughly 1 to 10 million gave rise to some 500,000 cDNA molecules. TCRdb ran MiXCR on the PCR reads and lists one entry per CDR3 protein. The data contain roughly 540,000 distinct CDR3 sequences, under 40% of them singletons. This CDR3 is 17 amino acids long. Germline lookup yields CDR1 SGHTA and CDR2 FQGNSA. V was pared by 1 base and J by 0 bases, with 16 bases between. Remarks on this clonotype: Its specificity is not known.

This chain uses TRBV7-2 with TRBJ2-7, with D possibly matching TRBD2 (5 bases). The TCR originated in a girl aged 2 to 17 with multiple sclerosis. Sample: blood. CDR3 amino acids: CASSLVERRQSSYEQYF. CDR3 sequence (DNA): TGTGCCAGCAGCTTAGTCGAGAGGAGGCAGAGCTCCTACGAGCAGTACTTC.